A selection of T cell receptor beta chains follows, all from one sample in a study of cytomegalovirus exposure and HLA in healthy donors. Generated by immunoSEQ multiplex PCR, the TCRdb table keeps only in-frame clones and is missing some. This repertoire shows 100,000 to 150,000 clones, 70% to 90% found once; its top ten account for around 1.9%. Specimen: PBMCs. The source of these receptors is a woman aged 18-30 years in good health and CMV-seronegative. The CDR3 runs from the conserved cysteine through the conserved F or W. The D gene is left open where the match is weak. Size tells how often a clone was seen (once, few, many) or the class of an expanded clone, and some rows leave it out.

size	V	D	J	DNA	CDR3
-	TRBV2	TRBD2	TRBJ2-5	TGTGCCAGCAGTGAGTTGGGACTAGCGGGAGTAGAGACCCAGTACTTC	CASSELGLAGVETQYF
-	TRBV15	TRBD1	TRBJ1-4	TGTGCCACCAGCAGAGCATGGGACAGTAATGAAAAACTGTTTTTT	CATSRAWDSNEKLFF
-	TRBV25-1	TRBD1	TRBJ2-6	TGTGCCAGCAGTAGGGCAGGGGGCTTTGGGGCCAACGTCCTGACTTTC	CASSRAGGFGANVLTF
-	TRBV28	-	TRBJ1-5	TGTGCCAGCGGGCAGTCTCCACAGCCCCAGCATTTT	CASGQSPQPQHF
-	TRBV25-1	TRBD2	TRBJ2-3	TGTGCCAGCAGCTGGGGGACTAGCGGCACAGATACGCAGTATTTT	CASSWGTSGTDTQYF
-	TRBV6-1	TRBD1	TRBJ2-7	TGTGCCAGCAGTGAAGCGGCAGGGGGCGCCGAGCAGTACTTC	CASSEAAGGAEQYF
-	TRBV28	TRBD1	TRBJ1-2	TGTGCCAGCAGAAAGACAGGGGGCGCCCGTGGCTACACCTTC	CASRKTGGARGYTF
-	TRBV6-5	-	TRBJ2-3	TGTGCCAGCAGTCCCGGGACTTCGAACACAGATACGCAGTATTTT	CASSPGTSNTDTQYF
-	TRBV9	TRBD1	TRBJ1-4	TGTGCCAGCAGCGCCGACAGGGGTGAAAAACTGTTTTTT	CASSADRGEKLFF
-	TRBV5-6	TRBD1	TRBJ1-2	TGTGCCAGCAGCTTTTCAGGGGGCGTCTATGGCTACACCTTC	CASSFSGGVYGYTF
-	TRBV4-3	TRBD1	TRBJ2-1	TGCGCCAGCAGCCAGGACAGGGGGGGCAATGAGCAGTTCTTC	CASSQDRGGNEQFF
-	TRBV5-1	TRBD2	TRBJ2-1	TGCGCCAGCAGACCGGGACTAGCGGGAGGGCTCGGTGAGCAGTTCTTC	CASRPGLAGGLGEQFF
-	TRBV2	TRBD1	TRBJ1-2	TGTGCCAGCAGCCCCGGGACAGGGTTGTCCTATGGCTACACCTTC	CASSPGTGLSYGYTF
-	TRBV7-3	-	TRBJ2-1	TGTGCCAGCAGTATTGGGGGCAGGCTCAATGAGCAGTTCTTC	CASSIGGRLNEQFF
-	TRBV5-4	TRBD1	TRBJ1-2	TGTGCCAGCAGCCTACCGCATACAGGGGGGGGTGGCTACACCTTC	CASSLPHTGGGGYTF
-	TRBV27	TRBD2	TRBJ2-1	TGTGCCAGCTCGTGGGCCGGCGGGAGACCCTCCTACAATGAGCAGTTCTTC	CASSWAGGRPSYNEQFF
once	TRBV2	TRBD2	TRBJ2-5	TGTGCCAGCAGTGAAGCTAGCGGGAGCGGGGAGACCCAGTACTTC	CASSEASGSGETQYF
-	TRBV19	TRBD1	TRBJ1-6	TGTGCCAGTAGTCCCCGACAGGGGAATTCACCCCTCCACTTT	CASSPRQGNSPLHF
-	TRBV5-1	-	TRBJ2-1	TGCGCCAGCAGCTTGGAACTTAGCGGCGTAGGGAATGAGCAGTTCTTC	CASSLELSGVGNEQFF
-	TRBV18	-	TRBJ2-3	TGTGCCAGCTCCGCTGGGGGTGCGGGAAGGACAGATACGCAGTATTTT	CASSAGGAGRTDTQYF
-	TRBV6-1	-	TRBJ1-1	TGTGCCAGCAGTGAACCCGGGCAGGGAAAAGTTGAAGCTTTCTTT	CASSEPGQGKVEAFF
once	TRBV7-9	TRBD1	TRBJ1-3	TGTGCCAGCAGCCTCACAGGGGGCGGAAACACCATATATTTT	CASSLTGGGNTIYF
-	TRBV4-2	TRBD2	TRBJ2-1	TGTGCCAGCAGCCAAGGAGGACCGGGAGGGGTTTCTGAGCAGTTCTTC	CASSQGGPGGVSEQFF
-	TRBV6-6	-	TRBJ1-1	TGTGCCAGCAGTTATTCCCTCAGGGGTACTGAAGCTTTCTTT	CASSYSLRGTEAFF
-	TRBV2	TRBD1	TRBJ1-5	TGTGCCAGCAGAGGACAGGGGAATCAGCCCCAGCATTTT	CASRGQGNQPQHF
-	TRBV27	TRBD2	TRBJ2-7	TGTGCCAGCAGACTTGCCGGGACTACCTACGAGCAGTACTTC	CASRLAGTTYEQYF
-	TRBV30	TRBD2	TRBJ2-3	TGTGCCTGGAGTCTCGGACTAGCTGCAGATACGCAGTATTTT	CAWSLGLAADTQYF
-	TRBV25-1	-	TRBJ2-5	TGTGCCAGCAGTGAAGGACAGCGCTGGGAAGAGACCCAGTACTTC	CASSEGQRWEETQYF
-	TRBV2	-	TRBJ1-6	TGTGCCAGCAGTGAAGCCAGGGAAGTGCATTCACCCCTCCACTTT	CASSEAREVHSPLHF
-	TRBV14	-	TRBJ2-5	TGTGCCAGCAGCTGGACTAAAGAGACCCAGTACTTC	CASSWTKETQYF